These T cell receptor beta chains were read from a single sample in a study of glioma-infiltrating T cells after dendritic cell vaccination. The protocol was immunoSEQ multiplex PCR, while the TCRdb copy is restricted to in-frame clones and leaves out a portion. The sample has just under 85,000 clones, roughly 89% seen once; the top ten hold under 4%. The specimen was blood, collected before dendritic cell vaccination. These receptors came from a human donor with glioblastoma. Each CDR3 is given with its conserved first and last residue. The order of the fields is J gene, clone size, V gene, D gene, CDR3 DNA, CDR3 protein. D genes are given only for firm matches. Expanded clones are given a class, and other clones once, few, many or no size at all.

>TRBJ2-5|-|TRBV5-4|-
TGTGCCAGCAGGCCACAGGATTACCAAGAGACCCAGTACTTC
CASRPQDYQETQYF
>TRBJ2-7|-|TRBV5-6|-
TGTGCCAGCAGCCTCCCGGGAGCCTCCTACGAGCAGTACTTC
CASSLPGASYEQYF
>TRBJ1-3|-|TRBV10-2|TRBD1
TGCGCCAGCAGCGAAACCGGGACAGAAAGCTCTGGAAACACCATATATTTT
CASSETGTESSGNTIYF
>TRBJ2-1|-|TRBV4-1|TRBD2
TGCGCCAGCAGCCAAGTACGGACTAGCTCATACAATGAGCAGTTCTTC
CASSQVRTSSYNEQFF
>TRBJ1-3|-|TRBV7-8|-
TGTGCCAGCAGCTTGTTCCAATCGGGTGGAAACACCATATATTTT
CASSLFQSGGNTIYF
>TRBJ1-6|-|TRBV5-4|TRBD1
TGTGCCAGCAGGGACAGGGGGCTCGGTAATTCACCCCTCCACTTT
CASRDRGLGNSPLHF
>TRBJ1-2|-|TRBV4-2|-
TGTGCCAGCAGCCAAGTCGGCGGGGACTATGGCTACACCTTC
CASSQVGGDYGYTF
>TRBJ2-3|-|TRBV5-6|TRBD2
TGTGCCAGCAGCCTCCAGACTAGCGGGAAAACAGATACGCAGTATTTT
CASSLQTSGKTDTQYF
>TRBJ2-3|-|TRBV5-1|-
TGCGCCAGCAAATGGGGCCCTAGCACAGATACGCAGTATTTT
CASKWGPSTDTQYF
>TRBJ1-2|-|TRBV7-8|-
TGTGCCAGCAGCTTGGGGACACCGGTCGTGGATGGCTACACCTTC
CASSLGTPVVDGYTF
>TRBJ2-7|-|TRBV30|-
TGTGCCTGGAGCAAATCAGGCTCCGGCTACGAGCAGTACTTC
CAWSKSGSGYEQYF
>TRBJ2-1|-|TRBV9|-
TGTGCCAGCAGCCAGGAGGGGGGGCCTAATGAGCAGTTCTTC
CASSQEGGPNEQFF
>TRBJ2-3|-|TRBV27|-
TGTGCCAGCAATAGGGACACTTCTCCGGACCCAGATACGCAGTATTTT
CASNRDTSPDPDTQYF
>TRBJ2-2|-|TRBV4-1|TRBD2
TGCGCCAGCAAGCCAGGTGGGACTATACTCACCGGGGAGCTGTTTTTT
CASKPGGTILTGELFF
>TRBJ2-2|-|TRBV7-2|TRBD1
TGTGCCAGCAGACGACGGACAGGGCTTGGTAACACCGGGGAGCTGTTTTTT
CASRRRTGLGNTGELFF
>TRBJ1-1|-|TRBV30|TRBD1
TGTGCCTGGAGTGTAAGCAGGGGGTCTAACACTGAAGCTTTCTTT
CAWSVSRGSNTEAFF
>TRBJ2-2|-|TRBV6-1|TRBD1
TGTGCCAGCAGTGAAGCGCTTCCGGGACAGGGTAACACCGGGGAGCTGTTTTTT
CASSEALPGQGNTGELFF
>TRBJ1-2|-|TRBV10-3|TRBD1
TGTGCCATCAGTGGGTCGGCCAGGGGGCTCTATGGCTACACCTTC
CAISGSARGLYGYTF
>TRBJ2-1|-|TRBV19|TRBD2
TGTGCCAGTAGTCCTAGCGGGGCAAGGTACAATGAGCAGTTCTTC
CASSPSGARYNEQFF
>TRBJ1-4|-|TRBV2|-
TGTGCCAGCAGTGGGGGCCGTGACAAACTGTTTTTT
CASSGGRDKLFF
>TRBJ1-2|once|TRBV19|-
TGTGCCAGTAGTATACGGGGGGAGAGGGGCTACACCTTC
CASSIRGERGYTF
>TRBJ2-5|-|TRBV29-1|TRBD1
TGCAGCGTTGAGGGGGACAGGAGCGGAGAGCAGTACTTC
CSVEGDRSGEQYF
>TRBJ2-3|-|TRBV9|TRBD1
TGTGCCAGCAGCGATACAGGGGGCAAAACAGATACGCAGTATTTT
CASSDTGGKTDTQYF
>TRBJ2-7|-|TRBV6-6|-
TGTGCCAGCAGTATCGTCCAGCGGTTTAGCTCCTACGAGCAGTACTTC
CASSIVQRFSSYEQYF
>TRBJ2-3|-|TRBV11-2|TRBD2
TGTGCCAGCAGCTTAGATACGACTAGCGGGAGGGAGTACACAGATACGCAGTATTTT
CASSLDTTSGREYTDTQYF
>TRBJ1-1|-|TRBV30|TRBD1
TGTGCCTCTCGAAAGCAGGGGGCAGGTACTGAAGCTTTCTTT
CASRKQGAGTEAFF
>TRBJ2-3|-|TRBV10-2|TRBD2
TGCGCCAGCAGTGAACTAGCGGGAGGCAAAACAGATACGCAGTATTTT
CASSELAGGKTDTQYF
>TRBJ2-2|-|TRBV30|TRBD2
TGTGCCTGGAGTGTACGGACTAGCGACACCGGGGAGCTGTTTTTT
CAWSVRTSDTGELFF
>TRBJ1-2|once|TRBV10-3|-
TGTGCCATCAGTGAGTCTCCGGGACTGAAGGACTATGGCTACACCTTC
CAISESPGLKDYGYTF
>TRBJ1-1|-|TRBV29-1|TRBD1
TGCAGCGTTGCACCCGGGACAGCTGAAGCTTTCTTT
CSVAPGTAEAFF
>TRBJ1-2|-|TRBV30|-
TGTGCCTGGAGTACTCGGGGGGCGTGGAGCTATGGCTACACCTTC
CAWSTRGAWSYGYTF
>TRBJ1-5|once|TRBV6-1|TRBD1
TGTGCCAGCAGTGCCCCCGGGACAGCGATGAATCAGCCCCAGCATTTT
CASSAPGTAMNQPQHF
>TRBJ1-2|-|TRBV7-9|-
TGTGCCAGCAGCCTCCAGGAGGGGACGTCCTATGGCTACACCTTC
CASSLQEGTSYGYTF
>TRBJ2-5|-|TRBV7-7|-
TGTGCTAGCAGCTCGGGGTATGGCCAAGAGACCCAGTACTTC
CASSSGYGQETQYF
>TRBJ2-2|-|TRBV2|-
TGTGCCAGCAGTGGGACACCGAACACCGGGGAGCTGTTTTTT
CASSGTPNTGELFF
>TRBJ1-5|-|TRBV18|-
TGTGCCAGCTCACGGGCTGCCAATCAGCCCCAGCATTTT
CASSRAANQPQHF
>TRBJ1-2|once|TRBV29-1|-
TGCAGCGTTGAATCACCAGGAGGAAACTATGGCTACACCTTC
CSVESPGGNYGYTF
>TRBJ2-5|-|TRBV4-1|TRBD1
TGCGCCAGCAGCCGACGGGACAGTCAAGAGACCCAGTACTTC
CASSRRDSQETQYF
>TRBJ1-4|-|TRBV4-1|-
TGCGCCAGCAGCCACGGCCCGGACAGAACTAATGAAAAACTGTTTTTT
CASSHGPDRTNEKLFF
>TRBJ2-5|few|TRBV7-3|-
TGTGCCAGCAGCTCTCAGGCGGGGGAGACCCAGTACTTC
CASSSQAGETQYF
>TRBJ2-3|-|TRBV5-1|TRBD2
TGCGCCAGCAGCTCCGCCGGGACTAGCGGAACAGATACGCAGTATTTT
CASSSAGTSGTDTQYF
>TRBJ2-7|-|TRBV7-6|TRBD1
TGTGCCAGCAGCTCCGGGACAGGGGGACACGAGCAGTACTTC
CASSSGTGGHEQYF
>TRBJ1-1|-|TRBV11-1|TRBD1
TGTGCCAGCAGCTTACAGGGGGCTCTGGCTTTCTTT
CASSLQGALAFF
>TRBJ2-1|-|TRBV5-4|TRBD1
TGTGCCAGCAGCCGGGGACAGGGGAACTACAATGAGCAGTTCTTC
CASSRGQGNYNEQFF
>TRBJ1-2|-|TRBV29-1|-
TGCAGCGTTGAAGGGACTTATGGCTACACCTTC
CSVEGTYGYTF
>TRBJ1-1|-|TRBV5-4|-
TGTGCCAGCAGCCATGGGCAGAGTGAAGCTTTCTTT
CASSHGQSEAFF
>TRBJ1-2|-|TRBV14|-
TGTGCCAGCAGCCACATCGGGGGATTCGATGGCTACACCTTC
CASSHIGGFDGYTF
>TRBJ1-2|-|TRBV6-1|-
TGTGCCAGCAGAGCTGTTTCCGGGGTCTATGGCTACACCTTC
CASRAVSGVYGYTF
>TRBJ2-1|-|TRBV29-1|TRBD1
TGCAGCGCCTCCCGGGACAGGGACGTCAATGAGCAGTTCTTC
CSASRDRDVNEQFF
>TRBJ1-2|-|TRBV6-5|TRBD1
TGTGCCAGCAAGCGGACAGGGTCCTATGGCTACACCTTC
CASKRTGSYGYTF
>TRBJ1-1|-|TRBV7-9|TRBD1
TGTGCCAGCAGCCCACCGGGACAGGGGGTCCCTAGCACTGAAGCTTTCTTT
CASSPPGQGVPSTEAFF
>TRBJ2-3|-|TRBV5-1|TRBD1
TGCGCCAGCAGCTTGTGGGGACAGAGCACAGATACGCAGTATTTT
CASSLWGQSTDTQYF
>TRBJ2-1|-|TRBV19|-
TGTGCCAGTAACAGGATGCTAGGAAATGAGCAGTTCTTC
CASNRMLGNEQFF
>TRBJ2-1|-|TRBV25-1|TRBD1
TGTGCCAGCACCCTGACAGGGCCCTACAATGAGCAGTTCTTC
CASTLTGPYNEQFF